The sequence of this TCR beta chain was determined in a study of T cell repertoires in cytomegalovirus infection. TCRdb re-called the reads through MiXCR, storing one row per CDR3 protein. The sample consists of about 250,000 distinct CDR3 sequences, approximately 15% of them appearing once. The CDR3 consists of 16 residues. Per the germline V gene, CDR1 is LNHNV and CDR2 is YYDKDF (reference sequence). Unmatched junction bases numbered 9, after V lost 6 bases and J lost 3 bases. This TCR derives from a human donor in good health (CMV status not recorded). Some clones in this sample may be carry-over from other donors' samples. The sequenced sample consisted of CD8+ T cells from PBMCs. The chain links TRBV15 to TRBJ2-1, with 9 bases fitting TRBD2. The CDR3 protein is CATRETGTSLYNEQFF. CDR3 DNA: TGTGCCACCAGAGAAACCGGGACTAGCCTCTACAATGAGCAGTTCTTC.